Sequencing of this T cell receptor (beta chain) was carried out in a study of blood T cell repertoires in COVID-19 (dated by TCRdb to about 2020). Describing the broader study: The collaborator samples originated in the United States, Italy and Spain and spanned the acute and convalescent phases of COVID-19. The material from the prospective study consisted of cDNA or gDNA derived from T cells, B-cell-depleted T cells, or PBMCs. Deeply sampled blood TCRbeta repertoires from subjects exposed to, actively infected with, or recovered from COVID-19 were included in the dataset. The repertoires were released in a freely available public database meant as a resource for research on the immune response to SARS-CoV-2. The samples were drawn from two sources: the first 160 participants of the ongoing ImmuneRACE study, and fewer than 1,500 subjects contributed by 6 global collaborators. Nearly every sample came with metadata listing a de-identified subject ID, COVID-19 status, age in years and sex. HLA class I and class II types, where available, came from metadata supplied by the sample provider rather than from assay-based typing.

Whole blood was collected in K2EDTA tubes by collaborating institutions according to the institutions' own protocols. For TCRbeta analysis, collaborator samples were shipped as frozen whole blood, as isolated PBMCs, or as DNA extracted from either sample type. TCRbeta CDR3 regions were amplified from genomic DNA using the immunoSEQ Assay, a bias-controlled multiplex PCR. The original methods were these. The number of nucleated cells in each sample was estimated from the amplification of reference gene primers within the assay. To quantify the absolute abundance of each unique TCRbeta CDR3 rearrangement, sequence reads were collapsed and filtered. For each sample, productive Simpson clonality was calculated as the square root of Simpson's diversity index across productive rearrangements. TCRdb obtained this table from immuneACCESS and retained in-frame rearrangements with V and J assigned. These tables miss some clones; where compared with another copy, unresolved V genes account for less than half of the shortfall, and the remainder is unexplained. The V and J calls and clone size come from that table; D and trimming were worked out from the DNA. In this sample the table shows approximately 190,000 clones, roughly four fifths of which occur a single time. 5.1% of the sample is in the top ten clones.

On this clone: This clone's antigen is unknown. No base quality values were provided; no much bigger clone lies one nucleotide off.

General findings and caveats noted by the study authors: How much clinical and demographic metadata was included differed by source and by participant, and the metadata was provided uncurated.

For CDR1 and CDR2, the germline V gene (reference sequence) lists SEHNR and FQNEAQ. Reading from cysteine to phenylalanine, the CDR3 counts 17 amino acids. Just CDR3 DNA is preserved here, 51 bases in frame from base 1. Trimmed from V: 5 bases; trimmed from J: 2 bases; junction bases lacking a gene match: 12. The TCR comes from a woman aged 70 to 79 with active or convalescent COVID-19. Here the chain combines TRBV7-9 and TRBJ2-7; 10 middle bases align to TRBD2. What was sequenced was peripheral blood. The DNA reads TGTGCCAGCAGCCCCACTGAAGCGGGAGGGGCCGCCTACGAGCAGTACTTC. Translated, it reads CASSPTEAGGAAYEQYF.